Listed below are T cell receptor beta chains from one sample, sequenced in a study of monozygotic twins with cystic fibrosis. Generated by immunoSEQ multiplex PCR, the TCRdb table keeps only in-frame clones and is missing some. The sample has about 32,000 clones; 92% are singletons. The sequencing sample was made of blood. The receptor source for this set is a girl aged 2 to 10 with cystic fibrosis. The CDR3 runs from the conserved cysteine through the conserved F or W. Fields, in order: J gene, D gene, clone size, V gene, CDR3 protein, CDR3 DNA. A D gene is named only where the DNA matches it firmly. Not every row has a clone size; where given, it reads once, few, many or a size class.

>TRBJ1-5|.|few|TRBV7-9
CASSLDAGFNNQPQHF
TGTGCCAGCAGCTTAGATGCAGGCTTCAACAATCAGCCCCAGCATTTT
>TRBJ2-7|TRBD2|.|TRBV4-1
CASSPTSGESYEQYF
TGCGCCAGCAGCCCTACTAGCGGGGAGTCCTACGAGCAGTACTTC
>TRBJ2-7|TRBD1|.|TRBV7-9
CASSLGGVTGGHEQYF
TGTGCCAGCAGCTTAGGCGGGGTGACAGGGGGCCACGAGCAGTACTTC
>TRBJ1-5|.|.|TRBV6-1
CASRGMGDQPQHF
TGTGCCAGCAGGGGGATGGGGGATCAGCCCCAGCATTTT
>TRBJ1-6|TRBD1|.|TRBV18
CASSPSKTGLNSPLHF
TGTGCCAGCTCACCTTCAAAGACAGGGTTAAACTCACCCCTCCACTTT
>TRBJ1-4|TRBD1|.|TRBV30
CAWSGQGGEKLFF
TGTGCCTGGAGTGGACAGGGAGGGGAAAAACTGTTTTTT
>TRBJ2-1|.|.|TRBV7-2
CASSLGQGLGEQFF
TGTGCCAGCAGCTTAGGTCAGGGGCTCGGTGAGCAGTTCTTC
>TRBJ2-1|.|.|TRBV7-2
CASSLVVGGWPYNEQFF
TGTGCCAGCAGCTTAGTAGTGGGGGGATGGCCCTACAATGAGCAGTTCTTC
>TRBJ1-1|.|.|TRBV6-5
CASSYSILNTEAFF
TGTGCCAGCAGTTACTCAATATTAAACACTGAAGCTTTCTTT
>TRBJ1-5|.|.|TRBV7-9
CATGENQPQHF
TGTGCCACAGGCGAAAATCAGCCCCAGCATTTT
>TRBJ2-1|.|once|TRBV19
CASSIDRSSYNEQFF
TGTGCCAGTAGTATAGACAGGAGCTCCTACAATGAGCAGTTCTTC
>TRBJ1-1|.|few|TRBV28
CASRQAENTEAFF
TGTGCCAGCAGGCAGGCAGAGAACACTGAAGCTTTCTTT
>TRBJ1-5|.|.|TRBV28
CASSLRQVEQPQHF
TGTGCCAGCAGTTTACGACAGGTGGAACAGCCCCAGCATTTT
>TRBJ1-2|.|.|TRBV5-6
CASSYYRSNYGYTF
TGTGCCAGCAGCTATTACAGGAGTAACTATGGCTACACCTTC
>TRBJ2-2|.|.|TRBV5-1
CASSVTGGTGELFF
TGCGCCAGCAGCGTGACAGGCGGAACCGGGGAGCTGTTTTTT
>TRBJ2-1|TRBD2|.|TRBV7-3
CASSPSGSSYNEQFF
TGTGCCAGCAGCCCGAGCGGGAGCTCCTACAATGAGCAGTTCTTC
>TRBJ2-7|TRBD1|once|TRBV7-8
CASSRGQGPYEQYF
TGTGCCAGCAGCCGCGGACAGGGGCCCTACGAGCAGTACTTC
>TRBJ2-1|TRBD2|.|TRBV5-1
CASSLEPGLAVNEQFF
TGCGCCAGCAGCCTAGAACCGGGACTAGCAGTCAATGAGCAGTTCTTC
>TRBJ1-4|.|once|TRBV7-9
CASSLYRGFGKNEKLFF
TGTGCCAGCAGCTTATATCGAGGATTCGGGAAAAATGAAAAACTGTTTTTT
>TRBJ2-5|TRBD2|.|TRBV4-1
CASSQAGVLETQYF
TGCGCCAGCAGCCAGGCGGGGGTGTTAGAGACCCAGTACTTC
>TRBJ2-3|TRBD1|once|TRBV4-1
CASSQDRQGTSTDTQYF
TGCGCCAGCAGCCAAGACAGACAGGGCACCAGCACAGATACGCAGTATTTT
>TRBJ1-2|TRBD1|.|TRBV18
CASSPKGGSYTF
TGTGCCAGCTCACCTAAAGGGGGCAGCTACACCTTC
>TRBJ2-3|.|.|TRBV11-2
CASSLDIAGTDTQYF
TGTGCCAGCAGCTTAGATATAGCGGGCACAGATACGCAGTATTTT
>TRBJ1-1|.|few|TRBV20-1
CSAISNLVAFF
TGCAGTGCTATATCGAATCTGGTAGCTTTCTTT
>TRBJ1-1|.|.|TRBV7-9
CASSFRDTMNTEAFF
TGTGCCAGCAGCTTCCGGGACACGATGAACACTGAAGCTTTCTTT
>TRBJ1-2|.|.|TRBV18
CASSPPTSQLYGYTF
TGTGCCAGCTCACCACCGACATCCCAGCTCTATGGCTACACCTTC
>TRBJ2-3|TRBD2|.|TRBV13
CASSSLPHSGRKEDTQYF
TGTGCCAGCAGCTCCCTTCCCCATAGCGGGCGAAAGGAAGATACGCAGTATTTT
>TRBJ2-2|.|.|TRBV4-1
CASSPDSRLDTGELFF
TGCGCCAGCAGCCCGGACAGCCGCCTCGACACCGGGGAGCTGTTTTTT
>TRBJ1-1|TRBD1|.|TRBV15
CATSGRDRGRLVSFF
TGTGCCACCAGCGGTCGGGACAGGGGCCGTCTCGTGTCTTTCTTT
>TRBJ1-3|.|.|TRBV28
CASESRRMASGNTIYF
TGTGCCAGTGAGTCCCGAAGAATGGCCTCTGGAAACACCATATATTTT
>TRBJ2-5|TRBD2|.|TRBV6-6
CASSPSGGVETQYF
TGTGCCAGCAGTCCTAGCGGGGGGGTGGAGACCCAGTACTTC
>TRBJ1-2|TRBD1|few|TRBV6-1
CASSAGTGIYGYTF
TGTGCCAGCAGCGCCGGGACAGGGATTTATGGCTACACCTTC
>TRBJ2-3|TRBD2|.|TRBV5-1
CASSLVGTSGSPDTQYF
TGCGCCAGCAGCTTGGTGGGGACTAGCGGGAGCCCAGATACGCAGTATTTT
>TRBJ1-2|.|.|TRBV7-9
CASSLRVVGGNYGYTF
TGTGCCAGCAGCTTAAGGGTGGTTGGCGGGAACTATGGCTACACCTTC
>TRBJ1-1|.|.|TRBV19
CASSIGIRTEAFF
TGTGCCAGTAGTATCGGGATTAGAACTGAAGCTTTCTTT
>TRBJ2-7|.|.|TRBV6-1
CATLGRPEQYF
TGTGCCACTCTTGGAAGGCCGGAGCAGTACTTC
>TRBJ2-2|.|.|TRBV6-6
CASSGEAGELFF
TGTGCCTCATCTGGGGAGGCCGGGGAGCTGTTTTTT
>TRBJ1-1|.|.|TRBV6-5
CASLRGNEAFF
TGTGCCAGCCTGCGGGGGAATGAAGCTTTCTTT
>TRBJ1-3|.|.|TRBV30
CAWSRGPGELGNTIYF
TGTGCCTGGAGTCGTGGGCCAGGGGAACTCGGAAACACCATATATTTT
>TRBJ2-7|.|.|TRBV2
CASSEARAGLGEQYF
TGTGCCAGCAGTGAAGCGCGCGCCGGCCTAGGCGAGCAGTACTTC
>TRBJ2-2|.|.|TRBV2
CASSKGEKAPGELFF
TGTGCCAGCAGCAAAGGGGAGAAAGCCCCCGGGGAGCTGTTTTTT
>TRBJ1-2|.|.|TRBV6-1
CASSPSGDYYGYTF
TGTGCCAGCAGTCCAAGCGGAGATTACTATGGCTACACCTTC
>TRBJ2-7|.|.|TRBV4-2
CASSQELQASGSYEQYF
TGTGCCAGCAGCCAAGAATTGCAGGCGTCAGGGAGCTACGAGCAGTACTTC
>TRBJ2-5|TRBD2|.|TRBV29-1
CSPPAGEQETQYF
TGCAGCCCACCCGCGGGGGAACAAGAGACCCAGTACTTC
>TRBJ2-3|.|.|TRBV5-1
CAGRDISTDTQYF
TGCGCCGGCCGGGACATCAGCACAGATACGCAGTATTTT
>TRBJ2-1|.|.|TRBV2
CASSVAFTNEQFF
TGTGCCAGCAGTGTTGCGTTTACCAATGAGCAGTTCTTC
>TRBJ2-3|TRBD2|once|TRBV7-8
CASSPKLAGGPPDTQYF
TGTGCCAGCAGCCCAAAACTAGCGGGGGGGCCGCCAGATACGCAGTATTTT
>TRBJ2-7|.|.|TRBV7-9
CASSLSFGTGEGYEQYF
TGTGCCAGCAGCTTATCGTTTGGAACAGGGGAGGGCTACGAGCAGTACTTC
>TRBJ2-3|.|.|TRBV6-5
CASSYESSVDTQYF
TGTGCCAGCAGTTACGAGTCTAGCGTAGATACGCAGTATTTT
>TRBJ2-1|TRBD2|.|TRBV7-8
CASSLAASGGYDEQFF
TGTGCCAGCAGCTTAGCGGCTAGCGGGGGGTACGATGAGCAGTTCTTC
>TRBJ2-6|TRBD2|.|TRBV18
CASSPRGVPSGANVLTF
TGTGCCAGCTCACCCCGGGGGGTGCCCTCTGGGGCCAACGTCCTGACTTTC
>TRBJ1-2|.|.|TRBV6-5
CASSLLAGSSNYGYTF
TGTGCCAGCAGTTTACTGGCGGGCTCGTCAAACTATGGCTACACCTTC
>TRBJ2-1|TRBD2|.|TRBV9
CASSVLPGTNIRNEQFF
TGTGCCAGCAGCGTACTTCCCGGGACTAATATTAGGAATGAGCAGTTCTTC
>TRBJ1-1|TRBD1|.|TRBV5-4
CASSFRGSEAFF
TGTGCCAGCAGCTTCAGGGGGTCTGAAGCTTTCTTT
>TRBJ1-1|.|.|TRBV13
CASSPPRQEWDTEAFF
TGTGCCAGCAGCCCCCCCCGACAGGAGTGGGACACTGAAGCTTTCTTT